The next 19 T cell receptor beta chains were all read from a single sample in a study of T cell responses to AZD1222 COVID-19 vaccine. TCRdb's copy holds only in-frame clones and misses some; the assay was immunoSEQ multiplex PCR. The table shows tens of thousands of clones, with about 90% occurring only once. The sequencing used peripheral blood, collected on day 0 of AZD1222 vaccination. All receptors derive from an adult in good health.

The J gene is TRBJ2-7, the V gene TRBV6-1, with 10 bases that match TRBD1. CDR3 size: 16 residues. Unmatched junction bases numbered 7, after V lost 3 bases and J lost 2 bases. Germline V gives CDR1 MNHNS, CDR2 SASEGT. CDR3 region: CASSEWGQGNPYEQYF. As DNA, the CDR3 is TGTGCCAGCAGTGAGTGGGGACAGGGGAATCCCTACGAGCAGTACTTC.

This clone was observed a single time. The J gene is TRBJ1-2, the V gene TRBV4-1; D may be TRBD1 (5 bases). V gave up 0 bases and J gave up 4 bases, with 15 bases separating them. This CDR3 has 16 residues. The germline gives CDR1 MGHRA, CDR2 YSYEKL. The CDR3 is CASSQDPGTFIYGYTF. CDR3 DNA sequence: TGCGCCAGCAGCCAAGATCCGGGGACGTTCATCTATGGCTACACCTTC.

This chain uses TRBV27 with TRBJ2-5; unclear D gene. Deletions cut 0 bases from V and 7 bases from J, with 12 bases between. CDR1 MNHEY and CDR2 SMNVEV come from the germline V gene (reference sequence). This CDR3 comprises 14 residues. CDR3 nucleotide sequence: TGTGCCAGCAGTTTATCAGGGTATAGGGCGACCCAGTACTTC. This gives the protein CASSLSGYRATQYF.

DNA of the CDR3: TGTGCCAGCAGTGAACTAGGTCTGTCAGGCTACACCTTC. It yields the protein CASSELGLSGYTF. The rearrangement links TRBV25-1 to TRBJ1-2; D gene ambiguous. V lost 2 bases to trimming and J lost 8 bases, with 12 bases between them. Germline CDR1 reads MGHDK; CDR2 reads SYGVNS. There are 13 residues in the CDR3.

This sequence joins TRBV7-6 and TRBJ1-2; D gene uncertain. Germline V CDR1 and CDR2: SGHVS, FNYEAQ. This CDR3 spans 15 amino acids. The germline V and J ends were trimmed by 1 base and 0 bases, with 9 bases remaining between them. CDR3 DNA sequence: TGTGCCAGCAGCTTAGACCCCGACCCTAACTATGGCTACACCTTC. Translating gives CASSLDPDPNYGYTF.

This clone was counted once. This sequence joins TRBV14 and TRBJ2-1; D unclear. Between the trimmed V and J ends, which lost 1 base and 11 bases, there was a span of 6 bases. CDR3 length: 11 residues. From germline, CDR1 is SGHDN and CDR2 FVKESK. CDR3 nucleotides: TGTGCCAGCAGCCAAGTCACTAAGCAGTTCTTC. Its protein product is CASSQVTKQFF. Drawing the rest from reference TRBV14 and TRBJ2-1, the complete variable domain is EAGVTQFPSHSVIEKGQTVTLRCDPISGHDNLYWYRRVMGKEIKFLLHFVKESKQDESGMPNNRFLAERTGGTYSTLKVQPAELEDSGVYFCASSQVTKQFFGPGTRLTVL.

The J gene is TRBJ2-3, the V gene TRBV25-1; D is undetermined. This CDR3 comprises 14 residues. V lost 1 base and J lost 7, with 12 bases in between. CDR1 MGHDK and CDR2 SYGVNS come from the germline V gene. The CDR3 sequence is CASSEWTLSNTQYF. The CDR3 nucleotides read TGTGCCAGCAGTGAATGGACCTTGAGCAATACGCAGTATTTT.

The chain combines TRBV4-1 with TRBJ1-2, with unresolved D. From germline, CDR1 is MGHRA and CDR2 YSYEKL. The CDR3 runs to 15 residues. V was cut by 1 base and J by 7 bases, with 16 bases left in between. The DNA for the CDR3 is TGCGCCAGCAGCCAAGCAAGGGCCCTCGCCGGTGGCTACACCTTC. Translated, it gives CASSQARALAGGYTF.

This clone appeared a single time. J is TRBJ1-2 and V is TRBV7-9; the D is unclear. The CDR3 loop spans 13 amino acids. CDR1 and CDR2 from the germline V gene are SEHNR and FQNEAQ (reference sequence). V lost 2 bases and J lost 8, with 12 bases in between. CDR3 in amino acids: CASSLSGARGYTF. CDR3 nucleotide sequence: TGTGCCAGCAGCTTATCGGGTGCTCGAGGCTACACCTTC. Based on the CDR3 plus reference TRBV7-9 and TRBJ1-2, the full variable domain is DTGVSQNPRHKITKRGQNVTFRCDPISEHNRLYWYRQTLGQGPEFLTYFQNEAQLEKSRLLSDRFSAERPKGSFSTLEIQRTEQGDSAMYLCASSLSGARGYTFGSGTRLTVV.

In this sample, this clone turned up a few times. Its ends do not fully match the called genes, so a read error is possible. V gene TRBV10-1 combines with J gene TRBJ2-7; D gene ambiguous. The germline gives CDR1 WNHNN, CDR2 SYGVQD (reference sequence). The CDR3 is made up of 8 amino acids. CDR3 protein: CASLHGDF. The CDR3 DNA reads as TGCGCCAGCCTCCATGGGGACTTC.

This rearrangement joins TRBV6-5 to TRBJ1-1, with D possibly TRBD1 on 6 matching bases. V shed 3 bases and J shed 3 bases, with 8 bases lying between them. The CDR3 is 13 amino acids. Germline loops: CDR1 MNHEY, CDR2 SVGAGI. DNA for the CDR3: TGTGCCAGCAGTTATGGGGGGCACACTGAAGCTTTCTTT. This codes for CASSYGGHTEAFF.

The chain has TRBV7-9 and TRBJ1-1; no reliable D call. Per germline, CDR1 SEHNR and CDR2 FQNEAQ (reference sequence). V was cut by 2 bases and J by 0 bases, with 4 bases left in between. The CDR3 covers 13 residues. CDR3 coding DNA: TGTGCCAGCAGCTTACTCGTGAACACTGAAGCTTTCTTT. Protein: CASSLLVNTEAFF.

The chain carries TRBV4-1 and TRBJ2-7, with D possibly TRBD2 on 7 matching bases. V shed 0 bases and J shed 4 bases, with 13 bases lying between them. The CDR3 contains 15 residues. From germline, CDR1 is MGHRA and CDR2 YSYEKL. The CDR3 sequence is CASSQDPGGRYEQYF. CDR3 bases: TGCGCCAGCAGCCAAGACCCGGGGGGCAGGTACGAGCAGTACTTC.

This clone occurred a few times. The chain couples TRBV6-4 to TRBJ2-1; 11 bases agree with TRBD1. The CDR3 covers 14 residues. CDR1 and CDR2 (germline): MRHNA, SNTAGT. The junction had 2 bases not matched to a gene; V was cut back by 4 bases and J by 6 bases. CDR3 loop: CASSVGTGGNEQFF. As DNA, the CDR3 is TGTGCCAGCAGTGTCGGGACAGGGGGCAATGAGCAGTTCTTC.

The J gene is TRBJ1-2, the V gene TRBV18; D unclear. Trimming removed 3 bases from V and 8 bases from J, with 13 bases in between. This CDR3 has 13 residues. CDR1 is KGHSH and CDR2 is LQKENI in the germline V gene. Here the CDR3 DNA reads TGTGCCAGCTCACCTATGACTGGGGAAGGCTACACCTTC. This gives the protein CASSPMTGEGYTF.

The rearrangement uses TRBV27 and TRBJ1-2, with 9 bases that match TRBD1. The J segment lost 7 bases and the V segment lost 3 bases, leaving 15 bases of the junction unmatched. The CDR3 consists of 17 residues. Germline CDR1 and CDR2: MNHEY and SMNVEV (reference sequence). The DNA for the CDR3 is TGTGCCAGCAGTTTTAGACCAACAGGGGGCGCAGGTAGTGGCTACACCTTC. It encodes CASSFRPTGGAGSGYTF.

The chain carries TRBV15 and TRBJ2-3, with a possible D match to TRBD2 (5 bases). Trimming removed 4 bases from V and 4 bases from J, with 15 bases in between. The CDR3 sequence is 15 residues long. Per the germline V gene, CDR1 is LNHNV and CDR2 is YYDKDF (reference sequence). The CDR3 nucleotides read TGTGCCACCAGCACAAAAACTAGAGCCCCAGATACGCAGTATTTT. Amino acids: CATSTKTRAPDTQYF.

The V call is TRBV5-5, the J call TRBJ2-7, with D possibly matching TRBD1 (6 bases). Germline V gives CDR1 SGHKS, CDR2 YYEKEE (reference sequence). This CDR3 contains 16 residues. With 6 bases removed from V and 0 bases from J, the gap between germline ends came to 19 bases. CDR3 coding DNA: TGTGCCAGCACTTATCTGATGGACAGCCCCTCCTACGAGCAGTACTTC. This encodes CASTYLMDSPSYEQYF.

This clone was seen once. V usage is TRBV9 and J usage is TRBJ2-7; 11 bases align to TRBD1. Trimming took 4 bases from V and 5 from J; bases not matched to a gene: 8. Looked up from germline, CDR1 is SGDLS and CDR2 is YYNGEE. The CDR3 contains 15 residues. The CDR3 is CASSSSGQGEHEQYF. CDR3 DNA sequence: TGTGCCAGCAGCTCTTCGGGACAGGGGGAGCACGAGCAGTACTTC.